This T cell receptor beta chain was identified during a study of blood T cell repertoires in COVID-19. Study information: T cells, B-cell-depleted T cells, or PBMCs provided the cDNA or gDNA that served as material.

Authors' data handling: Quantification of nucleated cells was approximated via reference gene primer amplification. This table comes from immunoSEQ multiplex PCR, and its TCRdb copy is limited to in-frame clones, with some not included. V and J calls and clone size are as listed in that table; D and trimming were resolved from the DNA. Altogether about 35,000 clones are present, around 87% being singletons, with the ten largest covering 35% to 50%. The CDR3 is made up of 16 amino acids. The germline V and J ends were trimmed by 0 bases and 7 bases, with 17 bases remaining between them. Looked up from germline, CDR1 is SGHRS and CDR2 is YFSETQ.

The sample consisted of peripheral blood. This receptor was obtained from a human donor in a cohort sampled during active COVID-19. This chain links TRBV5-1 with TRBJ2-1; D might be TRBD2 (5 bases). The CDR3 DNA sequence: TGCGCCAGCAGCTTGGTTCGGGGTCACGCCTGGAATGAGCAGTTCTTC. Protein sequence: CASSLVRGHAWNEQFF.